These 16 T cell receptor beta chains were sequenced from one sample in a study of blood T cell repertoires in COVID-19 (dated by TCRdb to the early 2020s). The library was generated by the immunoSEQ multiplex PCR assay. Imported from immuneACCESS, the table was reduced by TCRdb to in-frame sequences with V and J called. These copies leave out some clones; in studies compared against another copy, an unresolved V gene accounts for under half, and the cause of the remainder is not known. The sample includes some 320,000 clones, with about nine tenths observed a single time. About 5.2% of the sample goes to the ten largest clones. Sequencing used PBMCs or T cells enriched from blood (not recorded which). The source is a man aged 60-69 years who had recovered from COVID-19.

V gene TRBV19 combines with J gene TRBJ1-2; 10 bases are a match to TRBD1. Germline V gives CDR1 LNHDA, CDR2 SQIVND (reference sequence). This CDR3 spans 13 amino acids. V lost 3 bases and J lost 7; bases outside the gene matches: 2. The CDR3: CASSIGTGAGYTF. The DNA of the CDR3 is TGTGCCAGTAGTATTGGGACAGGGGCTGGCTACACCTTC.

The J gene is TRBJ1-5, the V gene TRBV5-1; 7 nucleotides match TRBD1. V lost 4 bases, J lost 6 bases, and 10 bases stayed unmatched. The CDR3 covers 15 residues. Germline CDR1 and CDR2: SGHRS and YFSETQ. The CDR3 DNA reads as TGCGCCAGCAGCCCTGCAGGGGGGCTCAGTCAGCCCCAGCATTTT. As protein: CASSPAGGLSQPQHF.

With regard to this clone: Other nucleotide sequences from this sample produce the same CDR3. This chain uses TRBV7-6 with TRBJ2-3, with D perhaps matching TRBD2 (5 bases). Looked up from germline, CDR1 is SGHVS and CDR2 is FNYEAQ. Deletions cut 1 base from V and 1 base from J, with 9 bases between. CDR3 size: 15 residues. The CDR3 nucleotides read TGTGCCAGCAGCTTAGGTGGAGGAGGCACAGATACGCAGTATTTT. Protein product: CASSLGGGGTDTQYF.

The rearrangement joins TRBV19 to TRBJ1-6, with D possibly TRBD1 on 5 matching bases. Trimming removed 10 bases at V and 9 bases at J, with 19 bases between. The CDR3 is 14 amino acids. Germline V gives CDR1 LNHDA, CDR2 SQIVND (reference sequence). The CDR3 sequence is CATSNPGVGSPLHF. The CDR3 nucleotides read TGTGCCACCTCCAATCCGGGGGTAGGTTCACCCCTCCACTTT.

The gene calls are TRBV28 and TRBJ2-5; D perhaps matches TRBD2 (6 bases). Germline CDR1 MDHEN, CDR2 SYDVKM. CDR3 length: 11 residues. V lost 8 bases and J 5 bases, leaving 9 bases between the germline ends. The CDR3 DNA follows: TGTGCCAGCGCGGGGAGTGAGACCCAGTACTTC. It translates to CASAGSETQYF.

The chain couples TRBV27 to TRBJ1-6, with D tentatively TRBD1 (6 bases). This CDR3 region has 15 residues. Germline V gene data show CDR1 as MNHEY and CDR2 as SMNVEV (reference sequence). V dropped 6 bases and J dropped 4 bases, with 13 bases sitting between them. CDR3 region: CASRLGGHYNSPLHF. The CDR3 nucleotides are TGTGCCAGCAGATTAGGGGGACATTATAATTCACCCCTCCACTTT.

The gene calls are TRBV10-3 and TRBJ2-5; no reliable D call. This CDR3 has 11 amino acids. V lost 6 bases, J lost 1 base, and 3 bases lay in between. From germline, CDR1 is ENHRY and CDR2 SYGVKD. CDR3 coding DNA: TGTGCCATCAGCGTCCAAGAGACCCAGTACTTC. Translating gives CAISVQETQYF.

The J gene is TRBJ2-5, the V gene TRBV28; weak D call: TRBD1 (5 bases). Germline values: CDR1 MDHEN, CDR2 SYDVKM. The V end was cut by 11 bases, the J end by 3 bases, with 13 bases between. This CDR3 spans 12 amino acids. CDR3 DNA: TGTGCCCGCGCAGGGTCTAAAGAGACCCAGTACTTC. The encoded protein is CARAGSKETQYF.

This rearrangement joins TRBV5-1 to TRBJ2-1; 15 bases match TRBD2. Germline CDR1 is SGHRS and CDR2 is YFSETQ. V dropped 4 bases and J dropped 10; count of bases not matched to a gene: 6. The CDR3 contains 15 residues. CDR3 amino acids: CASSVGLAGGEEQFF. CDR3 DNA: TGCGCCAGCAGCGTGGGACTAGCGGGAGGAGAAGAGCAGTTCTTC. The full variable domain, completed using reference TRBV5-1 and TRBJ2-1, is KAGVTQTPRYLIKTRGQQVTLSCSPISGHRSVSWYQQTPGQGLQFLFEYFSETQRNKGNFPGRFSGRQFSNSRSEMNVSTLELGDSALYLCASSVGLAGGEEQFFGPGTRLTVL.

The V gene is TRBV4-2, the J gene TRBJ2-5; 7 bases align to TRBD2. Germline trimming cut 1 base from V and 5 bases from J; bases unmatched to any gene: 4. The CDR3 is 14 amino acids. Germline assignment: CDR1 LGHNA and CDR2 YNFKEQ. The CDR3 DNA reads as TGTGCCAGCAGCCAAGGACTAGCAGAGGAGACCCAGTACTTC. This translates into CASSQGLAEETQYF.

The rearrangement uses TRBV11-2 and TRBJ2-5; 14 nucleotides align to TRBD2. V lost 4 bases to trimming and J lost 1 base; unmatched junction nucleotides: 5. This CDR3 has 17 residues. From germline, CDR1 is SGHAT and CDR2 FQNNGV. The CDR3 region is CASSSGTSGRPQETQYF. The CDR3 nucleotides are TGTGCCAGCAGCTCCGGGACTAGCGGGAGACCCCAAGAGACCCAGTACTTC.

The chain uses TRBV28 and TRBJ1-2, with a possible D match to TRBD1 (6 bases). The V end lost 3 bases, the J end lost 4 bases, and 18 bases lay between the germline ends. The CDR3 runs 16 residues. The germline V gene has CDR1 MDHEN and CDR2 SYDVKM. The CDR3: CASSFPMGGAGYGYTF. As DNA, the CDR3 is TGTGCCAGCAGTTTCCCAATGGGGGGGGCTGGCTATGGCTACACCTTC.

This sequence joins TRBV20-1 and TRBJ2-3, with D possibly TRBD2 on 5 matching bases. From germline, CDR1 is DFQATT and CDR2 SNEGSKA (reference sequence). The CDR3 is made up of 14 amino acids. V shed 3 bases and J shed 2 bases, with 12 bases lying between them. The CDR3 DNA reads TGCAGTGCTAGTGGCGGGCCCACCACAGATACGCAGTATTTT. Amino acid sequence: CSASGGPTTDTQYF.

This rearrangement joins TRBV6-2 or TRBV6-3 to TRBJ1-1; TRBD1 aligns across 7 bases. The V and J ends lost 6 bases and 8 bases, in that order; junction bases with no gene match: 6. The CDR3 has 12 amino acids. CDR1 is MNHEY and CDR2 is SVGEGT in the germline V gene. DNA of the CDR3: TGTGCCAGCAGCCCTCAGGGGGGAGAAGCTTTCTTT. Residues: CASSPQGGEAFF.

The V call is TRBV19, the J call TRBJ1-1; perhaps TRBD1 as D (6 bases). The germline CDR1 and CDR2 sequences are LNHDA and SQIVND (reference sequence). V lost 7 bases, J lost 3 bases, and 12 bases lay in between. The CDR3 has 13 amino acids. The CDR3 protein is CASIGRGDTEAFF. The CDR3 DNA follows: TGTGCCAGTATCGGCAGGGGTGACACTGAAGCTTTCTTT.

This clone occurred a few times. The chain is built from TRBV6-5 and TRBJ1-4; no firm D call. The CDR3 loop spans 14 amino acids. Germline CDR1 and CDR2: MNHEY and SVGAGI. V was clipped by 6 bases and J by 0 bases, with 8 bases between them. CDR3 DNA: TGTGCCAGCAGGCCGACTGCAACTAATGAAAAACTGTTTTTT. Protein product: CASRPTATNEKLFF.